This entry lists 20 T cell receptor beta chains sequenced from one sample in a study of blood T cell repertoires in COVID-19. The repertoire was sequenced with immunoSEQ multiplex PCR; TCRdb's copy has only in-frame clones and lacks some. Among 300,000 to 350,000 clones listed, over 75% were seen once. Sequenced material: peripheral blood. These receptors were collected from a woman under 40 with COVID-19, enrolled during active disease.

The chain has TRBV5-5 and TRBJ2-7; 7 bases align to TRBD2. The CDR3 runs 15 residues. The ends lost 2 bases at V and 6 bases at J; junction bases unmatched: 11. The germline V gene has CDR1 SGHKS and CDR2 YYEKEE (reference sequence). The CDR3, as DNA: TGTGCCAGCAGCTTAGGTTTCGGGAGGATGGCCGAGCAGTACTTC. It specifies CASSLGFGRMAEQYF.

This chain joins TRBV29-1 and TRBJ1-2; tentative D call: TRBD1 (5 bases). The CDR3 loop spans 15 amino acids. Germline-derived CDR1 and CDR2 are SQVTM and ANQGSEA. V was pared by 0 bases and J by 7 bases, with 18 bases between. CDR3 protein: CSVEDRPGRVFGYTF. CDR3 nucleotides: TGCAGCGTTGAAGATCGCCCAGGGAGGGTCTTTGGCTACACCTTC.

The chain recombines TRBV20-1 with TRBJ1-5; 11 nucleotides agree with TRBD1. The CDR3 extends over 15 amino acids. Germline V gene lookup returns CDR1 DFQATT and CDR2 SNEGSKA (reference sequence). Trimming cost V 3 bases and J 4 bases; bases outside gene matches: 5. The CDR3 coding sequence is TGCAGTGCTAGTCGGGGGACAGGGGGGAATCAGCCCCAGCATTTT. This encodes CSASRGTGGNQPQHF.

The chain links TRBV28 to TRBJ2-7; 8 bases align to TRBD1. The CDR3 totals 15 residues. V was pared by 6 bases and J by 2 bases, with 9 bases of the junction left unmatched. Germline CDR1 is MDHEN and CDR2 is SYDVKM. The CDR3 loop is CASSHGQGRPYEQYF. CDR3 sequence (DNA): TGTGCCAGCAGCCACGGACAGGGACGGCCCTACGAGCAGTACTTC. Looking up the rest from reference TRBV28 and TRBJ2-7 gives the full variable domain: DVKVTQSSRYLVKRTGEKVFLECVQDMDHENMFWYRQDPGLGLRLIYFSYDVKMKEKGDIPEGYSVSREKKERFSLILESASTNQTSMYLCASSHGQGRPYEQYFGPGTRLTVT.

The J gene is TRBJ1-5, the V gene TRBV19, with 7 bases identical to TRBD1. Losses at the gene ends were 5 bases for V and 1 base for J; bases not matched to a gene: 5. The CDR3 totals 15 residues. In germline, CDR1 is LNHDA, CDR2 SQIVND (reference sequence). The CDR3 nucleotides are TGTGCCAGTAGTCGGACAGGTGCAAGCAATCAGCCCCAGCATTTT. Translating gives CASSRTGASNQPQHF.

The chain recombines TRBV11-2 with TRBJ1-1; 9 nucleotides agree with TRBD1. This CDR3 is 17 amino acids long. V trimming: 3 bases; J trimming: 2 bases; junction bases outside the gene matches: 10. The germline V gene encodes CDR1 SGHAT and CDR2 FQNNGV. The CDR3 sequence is CASSFSPPGQGNTEAFF. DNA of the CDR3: TGTGCCAGCAGCTTCTCTCCTCCGGGACAGGGTAACACTGAAGCTTTCTTT.

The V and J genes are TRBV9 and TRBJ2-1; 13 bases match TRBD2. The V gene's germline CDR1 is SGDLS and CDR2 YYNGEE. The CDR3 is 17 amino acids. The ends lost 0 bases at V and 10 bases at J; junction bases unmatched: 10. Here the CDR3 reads CASSVGPRLAGGGEQFF. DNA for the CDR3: TGTGCCAGCAGCGTAGGCCCCAGACTAGCGGGAGGTGGAGAGCAGTTCTTC.

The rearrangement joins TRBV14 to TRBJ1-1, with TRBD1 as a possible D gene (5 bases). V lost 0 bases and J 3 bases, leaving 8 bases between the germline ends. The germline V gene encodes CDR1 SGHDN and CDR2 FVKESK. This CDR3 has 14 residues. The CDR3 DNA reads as TGTGCCAGCAGCCAAGATTGGGGCGACACTGAAGCTTTCTTT. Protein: CASSQDWGDTEAFF.

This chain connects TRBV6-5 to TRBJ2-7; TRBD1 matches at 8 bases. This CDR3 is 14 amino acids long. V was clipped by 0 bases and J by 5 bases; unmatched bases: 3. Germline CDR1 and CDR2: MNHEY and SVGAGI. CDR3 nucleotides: TGTGCCAGCAGTTACTCGAACAGGGGGAACGAGCAGTACTTC. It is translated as CASSYSNRGNEQYF.

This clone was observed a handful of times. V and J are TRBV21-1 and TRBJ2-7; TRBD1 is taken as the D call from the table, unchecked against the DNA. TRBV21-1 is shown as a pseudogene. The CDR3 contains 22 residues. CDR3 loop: CASSKALSGRGSAPPVSYEQYF. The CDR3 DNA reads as TGTGCCAGCAGCAAAGCGCTTTCGGGCAGGGGCTCGGCACCGCCGGTGTCCTACGAGCAGTACTTC.

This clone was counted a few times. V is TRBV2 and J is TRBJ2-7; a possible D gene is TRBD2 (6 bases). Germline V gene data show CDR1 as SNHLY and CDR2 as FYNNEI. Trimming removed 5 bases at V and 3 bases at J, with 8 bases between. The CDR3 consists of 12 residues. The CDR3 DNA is TGTGCCAGCAGTCGGGAGTACTACGAGCAGTACTTC. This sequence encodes CASSREYYEQYF.

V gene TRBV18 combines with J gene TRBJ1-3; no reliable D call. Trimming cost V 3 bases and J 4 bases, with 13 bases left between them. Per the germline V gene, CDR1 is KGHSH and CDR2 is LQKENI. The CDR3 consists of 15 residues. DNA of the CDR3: TGTGCCAGCTCACCCCCAGGTCCTATAGGAAACACCATATATTTT. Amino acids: CASSPPGPIGNTIYF.

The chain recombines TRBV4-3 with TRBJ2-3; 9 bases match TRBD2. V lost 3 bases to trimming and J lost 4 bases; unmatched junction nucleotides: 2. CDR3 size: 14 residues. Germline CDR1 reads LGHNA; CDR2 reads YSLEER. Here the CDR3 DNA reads TGCGCCAGCAGCCAGAAGCGGGAGGCAGATACGCAGTATTTT. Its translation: CASSQKREADTQYF.

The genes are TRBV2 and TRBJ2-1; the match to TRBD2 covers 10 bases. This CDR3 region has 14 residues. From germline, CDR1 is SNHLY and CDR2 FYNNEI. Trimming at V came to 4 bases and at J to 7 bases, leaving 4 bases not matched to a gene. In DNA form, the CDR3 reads TGTGCCAGCAGTGTTCTAGCGGGAGAGAATGAGCAGTTCTTC. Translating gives CASSVLAGENEQFF.

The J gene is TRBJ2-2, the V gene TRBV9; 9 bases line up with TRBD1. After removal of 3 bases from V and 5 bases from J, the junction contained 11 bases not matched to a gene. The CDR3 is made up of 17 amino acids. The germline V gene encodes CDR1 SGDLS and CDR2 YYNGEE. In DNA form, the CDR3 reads TGTGCCAGCAGCGCGAGAGAGACAGGGGGATTTACCGGGGAGCTGTTTTTT. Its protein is CASSARETGGFTGELFF.

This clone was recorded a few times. CDR3 in DNA: TGTGCCAGTAGTGTGGGACTCTTCGCCTACGAGCAGTACTTC. It yields the protein CASSVGLFAYEQYF. This sequence joins TRBV19 and TRBJ2-7, with a possible D match to TRBD2 (6 bases). Looked up from germline, CDR1 is LNHDA and CDR2 is SQIVND (reference sequence). CDR3 size: 14 residues. V was trimmed by 5 bases and J by 2 bases, leaving 13 bases between them.

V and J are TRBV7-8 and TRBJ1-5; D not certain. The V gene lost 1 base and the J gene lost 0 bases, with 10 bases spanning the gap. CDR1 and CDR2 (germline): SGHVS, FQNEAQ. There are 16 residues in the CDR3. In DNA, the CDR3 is TGTGCCAGCAGCTTAGTTTCAGATTATAGCAATCAGCCCCAGCATTTT. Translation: CASSLVSDYSNQPQHF.

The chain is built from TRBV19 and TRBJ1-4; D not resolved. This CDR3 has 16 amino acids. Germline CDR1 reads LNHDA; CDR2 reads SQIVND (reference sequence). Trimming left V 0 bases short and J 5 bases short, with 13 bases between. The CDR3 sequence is CASSIDTVRANEKLFF. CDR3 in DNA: TGTGCCAGTAGTATAGATACCGTGCGAGCGAATGAAAAACTGTTTTTT.

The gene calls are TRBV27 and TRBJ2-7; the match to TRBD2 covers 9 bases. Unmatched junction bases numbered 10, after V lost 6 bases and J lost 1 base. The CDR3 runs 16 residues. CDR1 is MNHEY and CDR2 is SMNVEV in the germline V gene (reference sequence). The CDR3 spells CASSPRIAGGSYEQYF. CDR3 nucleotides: TGTGCCAGCAGCCCCCGTATCGCGGGAGGGTCCTACGAGCAGTACTTC.

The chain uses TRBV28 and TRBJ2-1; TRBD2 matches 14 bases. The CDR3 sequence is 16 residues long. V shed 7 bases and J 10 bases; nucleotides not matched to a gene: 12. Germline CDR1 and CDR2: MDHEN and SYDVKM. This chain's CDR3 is CASTPWVGLAGEEQFF. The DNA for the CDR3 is TGTGCCAGCACCCCCTGGGTGGGACTAGCGGGAGAAGAGCAGTTCTTC. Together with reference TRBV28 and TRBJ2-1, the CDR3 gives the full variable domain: DVKVTQSSRYLVKRTGEKVFLECVQDMDHENMFWYRQDPGLGLRLIYFSYDVKMKEKGDIPEGYSVSREKKERFSLILESASTNQTSMYLCASTPWVGLAGEEQFFGPGTRLTVL.